Below are 28 T cell receptor beta chains sequenced from a single sample in a study of OX40 agonist ivuxolimab in advanced cancers. The method was immunoSEQ multiplex PCR; TCRdb's version includes in-frame clones alone and lacks a portion of them. This sample carries 55,000 to 70,000 clones, around 86% of them seen once, and the ten largest clones take around 0.9%. The sample was CD4+ or CD8+ T cells sorted from blood, taken in a trial of the OX40 agonist ivuxolimab. The source of these receptors is an adult with an advanced solid tumor such as melanoma, head and neck, liver or kidney cancer.

The rearrangement links TRBV9 to TRBJ1-1; tentatively, D is TRBD1 (6 bases). The germline CDR1 and CDR2 sequences are SGDLS and YYNGEE. The CDR3 covers 15 residues. The V gene lost 2 bases and the J gene lost 4 bases, with 15 bases spanning the gap. The CDR3 sequence: CASSVLSRGGTEAFF. CDR3 bases: TGTGCCAGCAGCGTTCTGTCCAGGGGCGGCACTGAAGCTTTCTTT.

This clone was detected once. The chain is built from TRBV5-1 and TRBJ1-2; D remains unclear. CDR3 length equals 14 residues. V lost 3 bases and J 8 bases, leaving 17 bases between the germline ends. Germline loops: CDR1 SGHRS, CDR2 YFSETQ. For the CDR3, the DNA is TGCGCCAGCAGCTCGGCTTGGGGAGGGCCCGGCTACACCTTC. Protein product: CASSSAWGGPGYTF.

V and J are TRBV19 and TRBJ1-2; D uncertain. The CDR3 contains 14 residues. Germline V gene lookup returns CDR1 LNHDA and CDR2 SQIVND (reference sequence). V was pared by 8 bases and J by 4 bases, with 17 bases between. For the CDR3, the DNA is TGTGCCAGTCGCACGGAAGCCCTGGGCTATGGCTACACCTTC. Residues: CASRTEALGYGYTF. Variable domain in full (rest from reference TRBV19 and TRBJ1-2): DGGITQSPKYLFRKEGQNVTLSCEQNLNHDAMYWYRQDPGQGLRLIYYSQIVNDFQKGDIAEGYSVSREKKESFPLTVTSAQKNPTAFYLCASRTEALGYGYTFGSGTRLTVV.

The rearrangement uses TRBV19 and TRBJ1-2; weak D call: TRBD1 (6 bases). Germline CDR1 LNHDA, CDR2 SQIVND (reference sequence). The CDR3 has 14 amino acids. Deletions cut 8 bases from V and 0 bases from J, with 13 bases between. The DNA for the CDR3 is TGTGCCAGTTCGCGGCAGGGGTCTAACTATGGCTACACCTTC. It is translated as CASSRQGSNYGYTF. Full variable domain (missing parts from reference TRBV19 and TRBJ1-2): DGGITQSPKYLFRKEGQNVTLSCEQNLNHDAMYWYRQDPGQGLRLIYYSQIVNDFQKGDIAEGYSVSREKKESFPLTVTSAQKNPTAFYLCASSRQGSNYGYTFGSGTRLTVV.

This clone occurred once. The chain is built from TRBV30 and TRBJ2-5; 11 nucleotides line up with TRBD1. This CDR3 has 16 amino acids. From germline, CDR1 is GTSNPN and CDR2 SVGIG (reference sequence). V gave up 2 bases and J gave up 2 bases; unmatched junction bases: 7. CDR3: CAWSPRDRGEQETQYF. Here the CDR3 DNA reads TGTGCCTGGAGTCCCCGGGACAGGGGGGAACAAGAGACCCAGTACTTC.

The DNA for the CDR3 is TGTGCCAGTAGTTCCGCGGAGGCTAGCGGGAGAGGAAATGAGCAGTTCTTC. Translation: CASSSAEASGRGNEQFF. The chain has TRBV19 and TRBJ2-1; 10 nucleotides agree with TRBD2. CDR3 length: 17 amino acids. Germline V gene data show CDR1 as LNHDA and CDR2 as SQIVND (reference sequence). Trimming cost V 5 bases and J 7 bases; bases outside gene matches: 14.

This clone appeared a single time. The chain's CDR3 is CASRNRDGRQETQYF. In DNA, the CDR3 is TGTGCCAGCAGAAACCGGGACGGAAGACAAGAGACCCAGTACTTC. The chain is built from TRBV2 and TRBJ2-5; D might be TRBD1 or TRBD2, each matching 5 bases. Trimming removed 6 bases at V and 2 bases at J, with 16 bases between. Germline V lookup: CDR1 SNHLY, CDR2 FYNNEI. The CDR3 sequence is 15 residues long.

The CDR3 coding sequence is TGTGCCCCCTTAAAGGGGGACCCCCCTACTCCCGCTGAAGCTTTCTTT. This gives the protein CAPLKGDPPTPAEAFF. This chain links TRBV7-9 with TRBJ1-1, with D perhaps matching TRBD1 (6 bases). Trimming left V 11 bases short and J 6 bases short, with 28 bases between. From germline, CDR1 is SEHNR and CDR2 FQNEAQ (reference sequence). The CDR3 has 16 amino acids.

The chain has TRBV19 and TRBJ2-3, with D tentatively TRBD1 (6 bases). Germline-derived CDR1 and CDR2 are LNHDA and SQIVND (reference sequence). V was clipped by 5 bases and J by 11 bases, with 11 bases between them. The CDR3 consists of 11 residues. CDR3 bases: TGTGCCAGTAGTCAGGGGTTATGGCAGTATTTT. As protein: CASSQGLWQYF.

This chain uses TRBV6-6 with TRBJ1-2; D is unresolved. V was cut by 7 bases and J by 2 bases, with 14 bases left in between. CDR3 length equals 14 residues. The V gene's germline CDR1 is MNHNY and CDR2 SVGAGI (reference sequence). CDR3 coding DNA: TGTGCCAGCAAACATCCAGGAGAGAACTATGGCTACACCTTC. This encodes CASKHPGENYGYTF.

CDR3 residues: CASSSTRDTGELFF. DNA of the CDR3: TGTGCCAGCAGCTCAACTCGCGACACCGGGGAGCTGTTTTTT. This chain joins TRBV11-2 and TRBJ2-2; D uncertain. Trimming cost V 4 bases and J 3 bases, with 9 bases left between them. This CDR3 has 14 residues. Germline values: CDR1 SGHAT, CDR2 FQNNGV.

The chain joins TRBV6-5 to TRBJ1-6; 9 positions agree with TRBD1. Trimming cost V 1 base and J 7 bases; bases outside gene matches: 5. Germline V gene lookup returns CDR1 MNHEY and CDR2 SVGAGI. The CDR3 loop spans 16 amino acids. This chain's CDR3 is CASSYFGTGSNSPLHF. For the CDR3, the DNA is TGTGCCAGCAGTTACTTTGGGACAGGGAGCAATTCACCCCTCCACTTT.

By proportion, this clone is medium-sized. This chain links TRBV6-1 with TRBJ2-7; D assignment may be TRBD1 or TRBD2 (6 bases each). The CDR3 is 14 amino acids. Trimming cost V 4 bases and J 5 bases, with 15 bases left between them. Germline V gene sequence: CDR1 MNHNS, CDR2 SASEGT. CDR3 DNA: TGTGCCAGCAGTGGGGGCCAGGGGAGGAACGAGCAGTACTTC. It encodes CASSGGQGRNEQYF.

The chain links TRBV7-2 to TRBJ1-2, with D tentatively TRBD1 (5 bases). Trimming removed 0 bases at V and 3 bases at J, with 20 bases between. Germline CDR1 and CDR2: SGHTA and FQGNSA. The CDR3 has 18 residues. This chain's CDR3 is CASSLARTYEHPYYGYTF. DNA for the CDR3: TGTGCCAGCAGCTTAGCAAGGACATACGAACATCCCTACTATGGCTACACCTTC.

The genes are TRBV18 and TRBJ2-7; 8 nucleotides line up with TRBD1. After removal of 3 bases from V and 4 bases from J, the junction contained 8 bases not matched to a gene. CDR1 is KGHSH, CDR2 LQKENI, per germline. The CDR3 consists of 15 residues. The CDR3 is CASSPSRQGIYEQYF. The CDR3, as DNA: TGTGCCAGCTCACCGTCTAGACAGGGGATATACGAGCAGTACTTC.

The genes are TRBV10-3 and TRBJ2-3; 11 nucleotides align to TRBD2. Germline-derived CDR1 and CDR2 are ENHRY and SYGVKD. V dropped 10 bases and J dropped 0; count of bases not matched to a gene: 6. CDR3 length: 15 amino acids. The CDR3: CATTSGGISTDTQYF. The CDR3 DNA reads TGTGCCACCACTAGCGGGGGTATTAGCACAGATACGCAGTATTTT.

This rearrangement joins TRBV4-1 to TRBJ2-7; 10 positions agree with TRBD2. The CDR3 sequence is 15 residues long. With V trimmed by 1 base and J by 6 bases, 6 bases remained unmatched. Germline CDR1 and CDR2: MGHRA and YSYEKL. The CDR3 nucleotides are TGCGCCAGCAGCCAAGTGACTAGCGGGCCGACCGAGCAGTACTTC. Translating gives CASSQVTSGPTEQYF.

This clone has just a few counts. The genes are TRBV25-1 and TRBJ1-1; D is undetermined. Germline V CDR1 and CDR2: MGHDK, SYGVNS. Trimming removed 3 bases from V and 5 bases from J, with 7 bases in between. The length of the CDR3 is 12 residues. The CDR3, as DNA: TGTGCCAGCAGTGATCAGGATACTGAAGCTTTCTTT. Translating gives CASSDQDTEAFF.

V is TRBV11-3 and J is TRBJ2-5, with 8 bases fitting TRBD2. Trimming removed 5 bases from V and 5 bases from J; junction bases left unmatched: 13. The length of the CDR3 is 16 residues. CDR1 is SGHNT, CDR2 YENEEA, per germline. In DNA, the CDR3 is TGTGCCAGCAGCCCCGGGGGGGGCGGGGCTCGGGAGACCCAGTACTTC. It encodes CASSPGGGGARETQYF.

The gene calls are TRBV18 and TRBJ2-1; D is unclear. The V end was cut by 1 base, the J end by 7 bases, with 8 bases between. Germline CDR1 KGHSH, CDR2 LQKENI. CDR3 length: 13 amino acids. The CDR3, as DNA: TGTGCCAGCTCACCACGGGATAGGAATGAGCAGTTCTTC. Translated: CASSPRDRNEQFF.

The rearrangement links TRBV7-8 to TRBJ2-7; TRBD1 aligns across 8 bases. The germline V gene has CDR1 SGHVS and CDR2 FQNEAQ. The CDR3 loop spans 13 amino acids. J gave up 3 bases and V 5 bases, and 3 bases lay outside the gene matches. The CDR3 bases are TGTGCCAGCAGCGGCGGACAGGGCTACGAGCAGTACTTC. Protein: CASSGGQGYEQYF.

The V and J genes are TRBV5-1 and TRBJ2-4; 8 bases map to TRBD2. The V and J ends lost 3 bases and 6 bases, in that order; junction bases with no gene match: 17. Germline CDR1 and CDR2: SGHRS and YFSETQ. The CDR3 contains 18 residues. The CDR3, as DNA: TGCGCCAGCAGCTATGTGGGATCACTAGCGGTGGGGTTAAACATTCAGTACTTC. It encodes CASSYVGSLAVGLNIQYF.

The J gene is TRBJ2-1, the V gene TRBV25-1; D remains ambiguous. Germline V gives CDR1 MGHDK, CDR2 SYGVNS. CDR3 length: 16 amino acids. V dropped 8 bases and J dropped 3 bases, with 20 bases sitting between them. As DNA, the CDR3 is TGTGCCAGCTTCCCTCACCAGTCCGCGTTCTACAATGAGCAGTTCTTC. This codes for CASFPHQSAFYNEQFF.

This chain links TRBV19 with TRBJ1-5; TRBD1 aligns across 7 bases. Germline V gene data show CDR1 as LNHDA and CDR2 as SQIVND (reference sequence). The CDR3 has 14 amino acids. V trimming: 7 bases; J trimming: 3 bases; junction bases outside the gene matches: 6. CDR3 region: CASKGQWVNQPQHF. DNA of the CDR3: TGTGCCAGTAAGGGACAGTGGGTCAATCAGCCCCAGCATTTT.

V gene TRBV19 combines with J gene TRBJ1-5; D is uncertain. The V and J ends lost 2 bases and 1 base respectively, with 6 bases between them. Germline values: CDR1 LNHDA, CDR2 SQIVND (reference sequence). This CDR3 has 14 residues. The CDR3 protein is CASSIHGSNQPQHF. The CDR3 coding sequence is TGTGCCAGTAGTATACACGGGAGCAATCAGCCCCAGCATTTT.

V is TRBV5-5 and J is TRBJ1-2, with 9 bases matching TRBD1. Germline-derived CDR1 and CDR2 are SGHKS and YYEKEE (reference sequence). V trimming: 4 bases; J trimming: 7 bases; junction bases outside the gene matches: 11. The CDR3 contains 15 residues. CDR3 nucleotide sequence: TGTGCCAGCAGCCCTTGGATGGACAGGGGATTTGGCTACACCTTC. Encoded protein: CASSPWMDRGFGYTF.

The gene calls are TRBV5-4 and TRBJ2-6; 9 bases match TRBD1. The junction had 5 bases not matched to a gene; V was cut back by 4 bases and J by 0 bases. The CDR3 is made up of 17 amino acids. CDR1 and CDR2 (germline): SGHNT, YYREEE (reference sequence). The CDR3 DNA reads as TGTGCCAGCAGCCAGGGACAGGGAAGCTCTGGGGCCAACGTCCTGACTTTC. It codes for CASSQGQGSSGANVLTF.

The CDR3 DNA sequence: TGTGCCAGCAGTGAGGCGGGCAGCTCCTACAATGAGCAGTTCTTC. Translated, it gives CASSEAGSSYNEQFF. The gene calls are TRBV2 and TRBJ2-1; tentative D call: TRBD2 (5 bases). Germline CDR1 is SNHLY and CDR2 is FYNNEI. This CDR3 is 15 amino acids long. Trimming removed 3 bases at V and 0 bases at J, with 9 bases between.